The next 31 T cell receptor beta chains were all read from a single sample in a study of T cell repertoires in cytomegalovirus infection. TCRdb re-analysed the reads in MiXCR, keeping a single row per CDR3 protein. This table holds under 200,000 distinct CDR3 sequences, approximately 9.7% found once. The sample taken for sequencing was PBMCs. Receptor source: a human donor in good health (CMV status not recorded). Some clones in this sample may be carry-over from other donors' samples.

The genes are TRBV29-1 and TRBJ2-5, with D possibly being TRBD2 (6 bases). Per the germline V gene, CDR1 is SQVTM and CDR2 is ANQGSEA. V gave up 3 bases and J gave up 2 bases, with 16 bases separating them. The CDR3 has 15 residues. Here the CDR3 reads CSVEFSWRGQETQYF. In DNA, the CDR3 is TGCAGCGTTGAGTTTAGTTGGAGGGGACAAGAGACCCAGTACTTC.

This clonotype occurred many times. The chain uses TRBV7-2 and TRBJ2-5; D unresolved. The CDR3 is 11 residues long. Germline CDR1 reads SGHTA; CDR2 reads FQGNSA. Trimming left V 5 bases short and J 2 bases short, with 3 bases between. The CDR3 loop reads CASSVQETQYF. CDR3 coding DNA: TGTGCCAGCAGCGTACAAGAGACCCAGTACTTC.

This clonotype was detected many times. The V call is TRBV7-8, the J call TRBJ2-1; a weak D match, TRBD1 (6 bases). The V and J ends lost 3 bases and 5 bases respectively, with 17 bases between them. CDR1 and CDR2 from the germline V gene are SGHVS and FQNEAQ. The CDR3 has 16 residues. For the CDR3, the DNA is TGTGCCAGCAGCTTGAGGACAGCCTACTACAACAATGAGCAGTTCTTC. It is translated as CASSLRTAYYNNEQFF.

This clonotype was seen more than once but under ten times. The V gene is TRBV28, the J gene TRBJ2-3; 9 bases are a match to TRBD2. Germline CDR1 MDHEN, CDR2 SYDVKM. The CDR3 totals 19 residues. V shed 3 bases and J 1 base; nucleotides not matched to a gene: 14. The CDR3 DNA reads as TGTGCCAGCAGTTTTCTGGCGGGGGGGGGACCTCTTGGCACAGATACGCAGTATTTT. Translated, it gives CASSFLAGGGPLGTDTQYF.

This clonotype was seen repeatedly, ten times or more. The chain joins TRBV12-3 or TRBV12-4 to TRBJ2-1, with TRBD2 matching 10 bases. CDR3 length: 16 residues. Germline trimming cut 5 bases from V and 2 bases from J; bases unmatched to any gene: 6. The CDR3 sequence is CASSIIAGGPYNEQFF. For the CDR3, the DNA is TGTGCCAGCAGTATCATAGCGGGAGGACCCTACAATGAGCAGTTCTTC.

This clonotype was detected ten times or more. The J gene is TRBJ1-5, the V gene TRBV28; D may be TRBD1 (5 bases). V shed 8 bases and J shed 2 bases, with 10 bases lying between them. CDR1 is MDHEN and CDR2 is SYDVKM in the germline V gene. The CDR3 is 13 amino acids. The CDR3 is CASGGGGNQPQHF. As DNA, the CDR3 is TGTGCCAGCGGGGGAGGTGGCAATCAGCCCCAGCATTTT.

This clonotype has only a few counts. The CDR3 sequence is CSASKIEQYF. CDR3 bases: TGCAGTGCTAGTAAAATTGAGCAGTACTTC. The gene calls are TRBV20-1 and TRBJ2-7; D uncertain. This CDR3 region has 10 residues. Deletions cut 3 bases from V and 7 bases from J, with 7 bases between. CDR1 and CDR2 (germline): DFQATT, SNEGSKA (reference sequence).

This clonotype has at least ten counts. This CDR3 is CATSQDRGEGYTF. The CDR3 DNA sequence: TGTGCCACCTCACAAGACAGGGGGGAAGGCTACACCTTC. The chain links TRBV7-9 to TRBJ1-2, with TRBD1 matching 9 bases. V gave up 10 bases and J gave up 8 bases; unmatched junction bases: 11. This CDR3 comprises 13 residues. From germline, CDR1 is SEHNR and CDR2 FQNEAQ (reference sequence).

This chain uses TRBV28 with TRBJ1-3; no reliable D call. Germline-derived CDR1 and CDR2 are MDHEN and SYDVKM. The ends were cut back, 5 bases at V and 0 bases at J, with 11 bases in the middle. This CDR3 is 15 amino acids long. In nucleotides, the CDR3 is TGTGCCAGCAGTGGAATTGAGCGCTCTGGAAACACCATATATTTT. Translating it yields CASSGIERSGNTIYF.

This clonotype was seen ten or more times. V and J are TRBV27 and TRBJ1-2; a possible D gene is TRBD1 (5 bases). CDR3 length equals 15 residues. The V end was cut by 3 bases, the J end by 4 bases, with 15 bases between. Germline V gives CDR1 MNHEY, CDR2 SMNVEV (reference sequence). CDR3 protein: CASSFGGGGTYGYTF. In DNA form, the CDR3 reads TGTGCCAGCAGTTTCGGTGGGGGAGGGACCTATGGCTACACCTTC.

This clonotype was observed many times. V and J are TRBV7-2 and TRBJ1-1; D gene ambiguous. The CDR3 totals 14 residues. V lost 4 bases and J lost 3, with 12 bases in between. Germline CDR1 is SGHTA and CDR2 is FQGNSA. The CDR3 spells CASSSRVGDTEAFF. The CDR3 nucleotides are TGTGCCAGCAGCTCGAGGGTGGGCGACACTGAAGCTTTCTTT.

This clonotype was seen a few times. The gene calls are TRBV28 and TRBJ1-2, with 7 positions matching TRBD1. The trim removed 3 bases at V and 2 bases at J, leaving 6 bases unmatched. From germline, CDR1 is MDHEN and CDR2 SYDVKM. The CDR3 is made up of 15 amino acids. CDR3 nucleotide sequence: TGTGCCAGCAGTTTGGGAGGGGGCTCCAACTATGGCTACACCTTC. It specifies CASSLGGGSNYGYTF.

This clonotype was found many times. The chain couples TRBV7-8 to TRBJ1-4, with D perhaps TRBD1 (6 bases). Germline lookup yields CDR1 SGHVS and CDR2 FQNEAQ. Deletions cut 1 base from V and 7 bases from J, with 13 bases between. CDR3 length: 15 amino acids. This CDR3 is CASSLGGARREKLFF. Written as DNA, the CDR3 is TGTGCCAGCAGCTTAGGGGGGGCTCGTCGTGAAAAACTGTTTTTT.

There are many counts of this clonotype. J is TRBJ2-3 and V is TRBV6-2 or TRBV6-3; 7 positions agree with TRBD2. The CDR3 is made up of 17 amino acids. Germline CDR1 MNHEY, CDR2 SVGEGT. V lost 8 bases and J lost 4; bases outside the gene matches: 18. CDR3 sequence (DNA): TGTGCCAGCTCTTTGGGAGCCCGGACTAGAATGGCAGATACGCAGTATTTT. Translated: CASSLGARTRMADTQYF.

This sequence joins TRBV29-1 and TRBJ2-3, with 8 bases lining up with TRBD2. The CDR3 is 13 residues long. V gave up 3 bases and J gave up 5 bases; unmatched junction bases: 4. CDR1 is SQVTM and CDR2 is ANQGSEA in the germline V gene. CDR3 protein: CSVESGTRDTQYF. The DNA for the CDR3 is TGCAGCGTTGAGTCCGGGACTAGAGATACGCAGTATTTT.

This clonotype has a handful of counts. The rearrangement links TRBV5-4 to TRBJ2-7, with D possibly being TRBD2 (5 bases). CDR1 and CDR2 from the germline V gene are SGHNT and YYREEE (reference sequence). The CDR3 contains 15 residues. Between the trimmed V and J ends, which lost 0 bases and 3 bases, there was a span of 13 bases. DNA for the CDR3: TGTGCCAGCAGCTTGGCGGCTAGCATAAACTACGAGCAGTACTTC. Translation gives CASSLAASINYEQYF.

In its sample, this clonotype was seen many times. This chain links TRBV28 with TRBJ1-1; D unresolved. Germline V CDR1 and CDR2: MDHEN, SYDVKM. The CDR3 covers 14 residues. V lost 2 bases to trimming and J lost 3 bases, with 10 bases between them. CDR3 residues: CASSLMEKYTEAFF. Written as DNA, the CDR3 is TGTGCCAGCAGTTTAATGGAAAAGTACACTGAAGCTTTCTTT.

This clonotype was seen many times. The chain recombines TRBV6-2 or TRBV6-3 with TRBJ2-1; a weak D match, TRBD2 (7 bases). Germline V lookup: CDR1 MNHEY, CDR2 SVGEGT. CDR3 length: 14 amino acids. The V gene lost 6 bases and the J gene lost 7 bases, with 16 bases spanning the gap. The CDR3 sequence is CASRRLGRGNEQFF. The CDR3 DNA reads TGTGCCAGCAGACGTTTGGGGAGGGGGAATGAGCAGTTCTTC.

The sample holds many counts of this clonotype. This chain's CDR3 is CASSLAQGGFQTQYF. The CDR3 coding sequence is TGTGCCAGCAGTTTAGCACAGGGAGGGTTTCAGACCCAGTACTTC. The rearrangement links TRBV28 to TRBJ2-5; tentatively, D is TRBD2 (7 bases). From germline, CDR1 is MDHEN and CDR2 SYDVKM. Trimming left V 2 bases short and J 6 bases short, with 16 bases between. This CDR3 comprises 15 residues.

V and J are TRBV30 and TRBJ1-2; perhaps TRBD1 as D (5 bases). The germline V and J ends were trimmed by 1 base and 8 bases, with 20 bases remaining between them. The CDR3 loop spans 15 amino acids. The germline CDR1 and CDR2 sequences are GTSNPN and SVGIG (reference sequence). The CDR3 region has the DNA TGTGCCTGGAGTGAATTGCCCGGACAAAGGGGCGGCTACACCTTC. It encodes CAWSELPGQRGGYTF.

This clonotype has a count of ten or more. The chain recombines TRBV28 with TRBJ2-1; TRBD2 is a possible D gene (6 bases). V was clipped by 5 bases and J by 3 bases, with 14 bases between them. The CDR3 runs 15 residues. CDR1 MDHEN and CDR2 SYDVKM come from the germline V gene. For the CDR3, the DNA is TGTGCCAGCAGTCGACTAGTCGGGGGCTACAATGAGCAGTTCTTC. Residues: CASSRLVGGYNEQFF.

The chain combines TRBV6-2 or TRBV6-3 with TRBJ1-1, with D hard to call. Looked up from germline, CDR1 is MNHEY and CDR2 is SVGEGT. The CDR3 covers 18 residues. V was trimmed by 2 bases and J by 0 bases, leaving 19 bases between them. CDR3 DNA sequence: TGTGCCAGCAGTTACCCGGCCAGTCTCGATGAGGTGAACACTGAAGCTTTCTTT. It yields the protein CASSYPASLDEVNTEAFF.

The genes are TRBV12-3 or TRBV12-4 and TRBJ2-7, with D unresolved. The CDR3 consists of 12 residues. V was trimmed by 10 bases and J by 7 bases, leaving 17 bases between them. CDR3 sequence: CATQTGPREQYF. The DNA for the CDR3 is TGTGCCACCCAGACTGGCCCTAGGGAGCAGTACTTC.

This clonotype has only a few counts. V usage is TRBV20-1 and J usage is TRBJ2-3, with D perhaps TRBD1 (5 bases). V was clipped by 1 base and J by 1 base, with 12 bases between them. Germline CDR1 DFQATT, CDR2 SNEGSKA (reference sequence). CDR3 length: 15 residues. The CDR3 here is CSARAEKGRTDTQYF. The CDR3 DNA is TGCAGTGCTAGAGCAGAAAAGGGGCGCACAGATACGCAGTATTTT.

This chain uses TRBV29-1 with TRBJ2-3; 10 bases line up with TRBD2. Germline V gene lookup returns CDR1 SQVTM and CDR2 ANQGSEA. This CDR3 comprises 16 residues. Trimming removed 2 bases from V and 2 bases from J; junction bases left unmatched: 7. CDR3: CSVEIASGGATDTQYF. The CDR3, as DNA: TGCAGCGTTGAAATAGCTAGCGGGGGCGCCACAGATACGCAGTATTTT.

This sequence joins TRBV4-3 and TRBJ1-2; 9 bases line up with TRBD1. Losses at the gene ends were 2 bases for V and 5 bases for J; bases not matched to a gene: 6. This CDR3 spans 15 amino acids. Per the germline V gene, CDR1 is LGHNA and CDR2 is YSLEER. The CDR3, as DNA: TGCGCCAGCAGCCAAATACAGGGGGCGGGATATGGCTACACCTTC. It specifies CASSQIQGAGYGYTF.

This clonotype was seen repeatedly, ten times or more. The chain links TRBV4-3 to TRBJ2-7; the D gene is possibly TRBD2 (5 bases). The CDR3 contains 14 residues. Looked up from germline, CDR1 is LGHNA and CDR2 is YSLEER. The V gene lost 3 bases and the J gene lost 2 bases, with 11 bases spanning the gap. DNA for the CDR3: TGCGCCAGCAGCCACCGGGGTTTAACCTACGAGCAGTACTTC. Protein: CASSHRGLTYEQYF.

This clonotype showed up many times. The V gene is TRBV7-2, the J gene TRBJ1-1, with 7 bases identical to TRBD1. CDR1 SGHTA and CDR2 FQGNSA come from the germline V gene. V lost 5 bases to trimming and J lost 2 bases; unmatched junction nucleotides: 11. CDR3 length equals 16 residues. The CDR3 DNA is TGTGCCAGCAGCCTAATGAGCAGGGGGAGCAACACTGAAGCTTTCTTT. Its translation is CASSLMSRGSNTEAFF.

The chain employs TRBV29-1 and TRBJ2-3; TRBD2 matches 13 bases. The CDR3 contains 12 residues. With V trimmed by 8 bases and J by 11 bases, 7 bases remained unmatched. CDR1 is SQVTM and CDR2 is ANQGSEA in the germline V gene. The CDR3 sequence: CSSGTSGNQQYF. CDR3 nucleotides: TGCAGCTCCGGGACTAGCGGGAATCAGCAGTATTTT.

This clonotype was seen a few times. The chain carries TRBV12-5 and TRBJ2-6; 7 positions match TRBD1. The CDR3 totals 18 residues. Germline trimming cut 3 bases from V and 0 bases from J; bases unmatched to any gene: 8. The germline V gene encodes CDR1 LGHNT and CDR2 FRNRAP. The CDR3 region is CASGLWTGPHSGANVLTF. The DNA for the CDR3 is TGTGCTAGTGGTTTATGGACAGGTCCACACTCTGGGGCCAACGTCCTGACTTTC.

The chain has TRBV7-2 and TRBJ2-1; weak D call: TRBD2 (5 bases). CDR1 is SGHTA and CDR2 is FQGNSA in the germline V gene. V lost 4 bases, J lost 10 bases, and 14 bases lay in between. There are 13 residues in the CDR3. CDR3 sequence: CASSSRTESEQFF. In DNA, the CDR3 is TGTGCCAGCAGCTCTCGGACTGAGTCGGAGCAGTTCTTC.